This entry concerns a single TCR beta chain. One end of the junction fails to match germline, which may point to a read error. These data belong to a study of T cells in Graves' hyperthyroidism and ophthalmopathy. TCR beta CDR3 regions were amplified from RNA transcripts. The TCR CDR3 first-round RT-PCR relied on the HTBI primer set. One entry per CDR3 protein results from TCRdb running MiXCR on the multiplex PCR reads. This repertoire shows almost 600,000 distinct CDR3 sequences, 14% found once; its top ten account for less than 6%. The CDR3 sequence is 16 residues long. Germline V lookup: CDR1 MNHEY, CDR2 SVGEGT.

The sample consisted of blood. V is TRBV6-2 or TRBV6-3 and J is TRBJ2-7; D perhaps matches TRBD1 (6 bases). This sequence was found in a woman aged 30 to 39 with Graves' hyperthyroidism that later progressed to Graves' ophthalmopathy. The CDR3 region has the DNA TGTGCCAACAGTTACTCATCCAGGGGTACATCCTACGAGCAGTACTTC. Protein: CANSYSSRGTSYEQYF.